Ten or more counts support the clone carrying this TCR beta chain. Its specificity is not known. The entry originates in a study of T cells after posttransplantation cyclophosphamide. CDR1 is LNHNV and CDR2 is YYDKDF in the germline V gene (reference sequence). V was pared by 5 bases and J by 4 bases, with 15 bases of the junction left unmatched. There are 18 residues in the CDR3. The repertoire was sequenced with immunoSEQ multiplex PCR; TCRdb's copy has only in-frame clones and lacks some. The sample contains approximately 25,000 clones, none of them singletons. General observations from the study: Later post-transplant blood repertoires were often dominated by donor CD8+ memory clones. After PTCy, TRB diversity resembled that of CNI/methotrexate controls.

Sequenced sample: PBMCs. The chain couples TRBV15 to TRBJ1-1, with 11 nucleotides matching TRBD1. The sequence was obtained from a woman in her forties or fifties in good health, CMV-negative, and a related stem cell transplant donor. The CDR3 DNA is TGTGCCACCAGCCCTCAGGAGATGGACAGGGGGCTGATCACTGAAGCTTTCTTT. Translated: CATSPQEMDRGLITEAFF.